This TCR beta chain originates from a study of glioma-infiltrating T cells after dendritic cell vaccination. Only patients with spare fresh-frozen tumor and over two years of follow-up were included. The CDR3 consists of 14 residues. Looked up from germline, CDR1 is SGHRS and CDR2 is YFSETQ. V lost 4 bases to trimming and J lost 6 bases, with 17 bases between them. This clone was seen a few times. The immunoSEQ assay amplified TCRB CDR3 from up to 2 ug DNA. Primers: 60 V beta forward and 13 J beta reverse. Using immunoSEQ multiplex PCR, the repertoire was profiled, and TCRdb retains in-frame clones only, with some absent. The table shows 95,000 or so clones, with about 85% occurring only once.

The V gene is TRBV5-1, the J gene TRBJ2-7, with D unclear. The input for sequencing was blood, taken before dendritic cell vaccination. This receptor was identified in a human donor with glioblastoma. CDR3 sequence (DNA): TGCGCCAGCAGCGCTAATCTCGGCGGCAGCGAGCAGTACTTC. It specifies CASSANLGGSEQYF. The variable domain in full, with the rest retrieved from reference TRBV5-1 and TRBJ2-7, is KAGVTQTPRYLIKTRGQQVTLSCSPISGHRSVSWYQQTPGQGLQFLFEYFSETQRNKGNFPGRFSGRQFSNSRSEMNVSTLELGDSALYLCASSANLGGSEQYFGPGTRLTVT.